The clone carrying this T cell receptor beta chain was seen once. These data belong to a study of blood T cell repertoires in COVID-19. Study summary: PBMCs, B-cell-depleted T cells, or T cells were the source of the cDNA or gDNA that made up the material.

The CDR3 is 13 amino acids. CDR1 is SQVTM, CDR2 ANQGSEA, per germline. V was cut by 4 bases and J by 4 bases, with 11 bases left in between. The method was immunoSEQ multiplex PCR; TCRdb's version includes in-frame clones alone and lacks a portion of them. This repertoire shows about 170,000 clones, roughly 80% found once; its top ten account for approximately 8.2%. The receptor was isolated from a woman over 75 with COVID-19, enrolled during active disease. Sequencing was carried out using peripheral blood. J is TRBJ1-3 and V is TRBV29-1; D gene uncertain. The CDR3 region is CSVVARSGNTIYF. The CDR3 DNA is TGCAGCGTTGTTGCCCGGTCGGGAAACACCATATATTTT.